A selection of T cell receptor beta chains follows, all from one sample in a study of cytomegalovirus exposure and HLA in healthy donors. Clones were read by immunoSEQ multiplex PCR, and TCRdb kept only the in-frame ones, dropping some. The sample lists roughly 150,000 clones; around 96% were seen once. What was sequenced was PBMCs. The receptors here all came from a woman between 18 and 30 years old in good health and CMV-seronegative. CDR3s include the opening cysteine and the closing phenylalanine or tryptophan. D genes are given only for firm matches. A row's size may be missing; if present it is once, few, many or a size class.

>TRBJ1-2|TRBV6-4|.|.
TGTGCCAGCAGTGAAAATCCCGGGACACCCAAGGGTGGCTACACCTTC
CASSENPGTPKGGYTF
>TRBJ2-1|TRBV7-9|TRBD1|.
TGTGCCAGCAGCTCCGGACAGGGGCTAAATGAGCAGTTCTTC
CASSSGQGLNEQFF
>TRBJ2-1|TRBV4-3|TRBD2|once
TGCGCCAGCAGCCAAGGGGTAGCGGGGGAGAGCTCCTACAATGAGCAGTTCTTC
CASSQGVAGESSYNEQFF
>TRBJ1-6|TRBV27|TRBD1|once
TGTGCCAGCAGTCAATCGGGACAGGTTAATTCACCCCTCCACTTT
CASSQSGQVNSPLHF
>TRBJ2-1|TRBV5-1|TRBD2|.
TGCGCCAGCAGCTTACTTAGCGGGGGGGAAATTAGCTCCTACAATGAGCAGTTCTTC
CASSLLSGGEISSYNEQFF
>TRBJ1-1|TRBV11-1|.|.
TGTGCCAGCAGCCACACAGAGAACACTGAAGCTTTCTTT
CASSHTENTEAFF
>TRBJ2-7|TRBV11-2|.|.
TGTGCCAGCAGCTTCGGGACTGCGAGCTCCTACGAGCAGTACTTC
CASSFGTASSYEQYF
>TRBJ2-1|TRBV19|.|.
TGTGCCAGTAGTATTGGTCTAGCTGACTACAATGAGCAGTTCTTC
CASSIGLADYNEQFF
>TRBJ1-2|TRBV2|TRBD1|.
TGTGCCAGCTGGGACAGGACCAATAACTATGGCTACACCTTC
CASWDRTNNYGYTF
>TRBJ2-7|TRBV7-9|TRBD2|.
TGTGCCAGCAGCCCGACGGGGACTAGCATCGACGAGCAGTACTTC
CASSPTGTSIDEQYF
>TRBJ1-2|TRBV25-1|TRBD1|.
TGTGCCAGCAGCGGACAGGGCGGTGGCTACACCTTC
CASSGQGGGYTF
>TRBJ1-1|TRBV4-3|.|.
TGCGCCAGCAGCCAAGAAGTCCTGGGGGGCACTGAAGCTTTCTTT
CASSQEVLGGTEAFF
>TRBJ1-1|TRBV9|TRBD1|.
TGTGCCAGCAGCGTAAGGGACAGAATTAACACTGAAGCTTTCTTT
CASSVRDRINTEAFF
>TRBJ2-7|TRBV14|TRBD1|.
TGTGCCAGCAGCCAAGCCGACAGGGGGCACTACGAGCAGTACTTC
CASSQADRGHYEQYF
>TRBJ1-1|TRBV5-6|.|.
TGTGCCAGCAGCTTGGACCCGGGGGGCGCAGACACTGAAGCTTTCTTT
CASSLDPGGADTEAFF
>TRBJ1-5|TRBV27|TRBD1|.
TGTGCCAGCAGTTTATCGGACAGGTCACGGCCCCAGCATTTT
CASSLSDRSRPQHF
>TRBJ2-1|TRBV7-8|TRBD1|.
TGTGCCAGCAGCCCCCGACAGGGGCCTTACAATGAGCAGTTCTTC
CASSPRQGPYNEQFF
>TRBJ2-3|TRBV7-2|.|.
TGTGCCAGCAGCCTCAGGGGAGGGGGCACAGATACGCAGTATTTT
CASSLRGGGTDTQYF
>TRBJ1-1|TRBV7-3|.|once
TGTGCCAGCAGCCCCCAGGGTGGCACTGAAGCTTTCTTT
CASSPQGGTEAFF
>TRBJ2-7|TRBV6-5|TRBD2|once
TGTGGCAACGGGGAGGGTTGGGGATACGAGCAGTACTTC
CGNGEGWGYEQYF
>TRBJ2-3|TRBV7-3|TRBD2|.
TGTGCCAGCAGCTTACTAGCGGGGGACACAGATACGCAGTATTTT
CASSLLAGDTDTQYF
>TRBJ1-2|TRBV14|.|.
TGTGCCAGCAGCCCTAGTGGACAGTCGATCTATGGCTACACCTTC
CASSPSGQSIYGYTF
>TRBJ2-1|TRBV10-3|TRBD1|.
TGTGCCATCAGCCGGGACAGCTACAATGAGCAGTTCTTC
CAISRDSYNEQFF
>TRBJ2-1|TRBV2|TRBD2|.
TGTGCCAGCAGTGAAATCGGGACTAGCGGGGGGCCGTCCTACAATGAGCAGTTCTTC
CASSEIGTSGGPSYNEQFF
>TRBJ1-2|TRBV11-2|.|once
TGTGCCAGCAGCTTAGGGGTTGGACAGAAATATGGCTACACCTTC
CASSLGVGQKYGYTF
>TRBJ1-6|TRBV29-1|.|once
TGCAGCGTCGGTTACGGGACACGTAATTCACCCCTCCACTTT
CSVGYGTRNSPLHF
>TRBJ2-5|TRBV5-1|.|once
TGCGCCAGCAGCTGGAACAGACAAGAGACCCAGTACTTC
CASSWNRQETQYF
>TRBJ1-2|TRBV7-9|.|.
TGTGCCAGCAGCTTATATCTCGGGATATACGGCTACACCTTC
CASSLYLGIYGYTF
>TRBJ2-1|TRBV19|TRBD1|.
TGTGCCAGTAGTATTTTAGTGGGGACAGTCTACAATGAGCAGTTCTTC
CASSILVGTVYNEQFF
>TRBJ2-5|TRBV5-6|TRBD2|.
TGTGCCAGCAGCTTGGGACGTGGCGGGGGGGGCCAAGAGACCCAGTACTTC
CASSLGRGGGGQETQYF
>TRBJ2-3|TRBV7-9|.|.
TGTGCCAGCAGCTTACCCCCCCGGAGCACAGATACGCAGTATTTT
CASSLPPRSTDTQYF
>TRBJ2-3|TRBV9|.|.
TGTGCCAGCTCACTAGCAAGCCCCACAGATACGCAGTATTTT
CASSLASPTDTQYF
>TRBJ1-2|TRBV6-1|TRBD1|.
TGTGCCAACAGGGGGTTAGCGGGGGTAAGGAATGGCTACACCTTC
CANRGLAGVRNGYTF
>TRBJ1-2|TRBV23-1|.|.
TGCGCCAGCCCTGTCTCGGGGGTTTTGAAAAGTCTCGAACCGATTAGAACCTATGGCTACACCTTC
CASPVSGVLKSLEPIRTYGYTF
>TRBJ1-4|TRBV19|.|.
TGTGCCAGTACCTTAGCGCGAGGCAATGAAAAACTGTTTTTT
CASTLARGNEKLFF
>TRBJ1-2|TRBV5-1|TRBD1|.
TGCGCCAGCAGCTTGGGGGACAGGGAGTCCGGTGGCTACACCTTC
CASSLGDRESGGYTF
>TRBJ2-2|TRBV6-1|.|once
TGTGCCAGCAGCCGCACTACATTGATTTTT
CASSRTTLIF
>TRBJ2-7|TRBV7-9|TRBD1|.
TGTGCCAGCAGCTCCCGGGACAGGGGACGCGAGCAGTACTTC
CASSSRDRGREQYF
>TRBJ2-5|TRBV29-1|TRBD2|.
TGCAGCGTTGAGAAAGAGGAGCGGGGAAGGTCCGCCGAGACCCAGTACTTC
CSVEKEERGRSAETQYF
>TRBJ2-1|TRBV13|.|.
TGTGCCAGCAGCTTTGTTGTGGAGAGAGACAATGAGCAGTTCTTC
CASSFVVERDNEQFF
>TRBJ1-6|TRBV7-2|.|few
TGTGCCAGCAGCTTAGAGGGAGGGGGAAGGTCACCCCTCCACTTT
CASSLEGGGRSPLHF
>TRBJ1-1|TRBV9|.|.
TGTGCCAGCAGCCCCCGCCAGGCGAACACTGAAGCTTTCTTT
CASSPRQANTEAFF
>TRBJ1-4|TRBV6-6|TRBD1|once
TGTGCCAGCAGCCGGACAGGGGGCCTTGAAAAACTGTTTTTT
CASSRTGGLEKLFF
>TRBJ1-1|TRBV4-1|TRBD1|.
TGCGCCAGCAGCCCATATCAGGGGGTAACTGAAGCTTTCTTT
CASSPYQGVTEAFF
>TRBJ1-1|TRBV6-5|TRBD1|.
TGTGCCAGCAGTTACGTCCAGGGGGCGAAAGGGGCTGAAGCTTTCTTT
CASSYVQGAKGAEAFF
>TRBJ2-2|TRBV5-4|.|.
TGTGCCAGCAGCTTGCAGGGTATCGGGGAGCTGTTTTTT
CASSLQGIGELFF
>TRBJ2-2|TRBV7-8|TRBD2|.
TGTGCCAGCAGCCCACGACTAGCGGGGAACCTAGTCGCCGGGGAGCTGTTTTTT
CASSPRLAGNLVAGELFF
>TRBJ1-2|TRBV4-1|TRBD1|.
TGCGCCAGCAGCCGGACAGGGCTCTATGGCTACACCTTC
CASSRTGLYGYTF
>TRBJ2-3|TRBV4-2|TRBD2|once
TGTGCCAGCAGCTATAGCGGGGAGATCACAGATACGCAGTATTTT
CASSYSGEITDTQYF
>TRBJ1-1|TRBV15|.|.
TGTGCCACCAGCAGAGCCCCGGGACAAGTGAACACTGAAGCTTTCTTT
CATSRAPGQVNTEAFF